This TCR beta chain was sequenced during a study of spatial heterogeneity in lung cancer. CDR1 is LNHDA, CDR2 SQIVND, per germline (reference sequence). The CDR3 is 15 residues long. V shed 6 bases and J shed 4 bases, with 18 bases lying between them. Time point reported: sample taken at primary tumor resection. Tumor, nontumor lung or frozen PBMC supplied whole RNA that was sequenced unsorted. The cohort: 70 to 85 early-stage, untreated non-small cell lung cancer patients. Every individual TCR cDNA molecule carried its own unique molecular identifier, which allowed correction of PCR and sequencing errors. A single record per CDR3 protein comes from TCRdb applying MiXCR to the 5' RACE reads. The data contain 60,000 to 90,000 distinct CDR3 sequences, 13% of them singletons. Findings and limits, study-wide: The appearance of ubiquitous expanded tumor TCRs in blood was greater at resection than follow-up.

To note about this clonotype: The antigen is not known.

The V call is TRBV19, the J call TRBJ2-5; D may correspond to TRBD1 or TRBD2 (5 bases each). The sample consisted of PBMCs, taken at surgery. This clonotype originated in a male donor with early-stage non-small cell lung cancer. CDR3 DNA: TGTGCCAGTAGCCCCGGGACCACCCTAGCAGAGACCCAGTACTTC. It translates to CASSPGTTLAETQYF.